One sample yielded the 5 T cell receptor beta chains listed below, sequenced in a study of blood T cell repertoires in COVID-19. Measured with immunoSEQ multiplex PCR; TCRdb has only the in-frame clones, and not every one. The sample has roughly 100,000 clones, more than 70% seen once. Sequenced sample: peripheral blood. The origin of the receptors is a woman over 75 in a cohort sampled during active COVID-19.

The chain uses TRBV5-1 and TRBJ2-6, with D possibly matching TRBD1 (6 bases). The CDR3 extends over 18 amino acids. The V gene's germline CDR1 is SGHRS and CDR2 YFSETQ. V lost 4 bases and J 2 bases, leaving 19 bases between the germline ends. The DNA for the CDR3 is TGCGCCAGCAGCCGGCGAATATTTACAGGGACTGGGGCCAACGTCCTGACTTTC. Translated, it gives CASSRRIFTGTGANVLTF.

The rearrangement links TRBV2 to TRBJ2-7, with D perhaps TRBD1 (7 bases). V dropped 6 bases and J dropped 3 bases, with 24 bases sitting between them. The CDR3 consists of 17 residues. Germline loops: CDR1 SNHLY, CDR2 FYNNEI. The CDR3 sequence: CASSGAGGRGDSYEQYF. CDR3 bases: TGTGCCAGCAGCGGGGCCGGAGGCAGGGGGGATAGCTACGAGCAGTACTTC.

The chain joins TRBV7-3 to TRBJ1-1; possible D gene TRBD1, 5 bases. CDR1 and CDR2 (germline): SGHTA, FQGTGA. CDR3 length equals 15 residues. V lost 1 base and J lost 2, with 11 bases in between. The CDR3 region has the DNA TGTGCCAGCAGCTTAAAGGGGCAGGGTAACACTGAAGCTTTCTTT. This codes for CASSLKGQGNTEAFF.

The chain's CDR3 is CSDFSGLSYNEQFF. DNA of the CDR3: TGCAGCGATTTTAGCGGGTTATCCTACAATGAGCAGTTCTTC. V is TRBV29-1 and J is TRBJ2-1; TRBD2 matches at 7 bases. The CDR3 spans 14 residues. The J segment lost 1 base and the V segment lost 7 bases, leaving 7 bases of the junction unmatched. CDR1 and CDR2 from the germline V gene are SQVTM and ANQGSEA.

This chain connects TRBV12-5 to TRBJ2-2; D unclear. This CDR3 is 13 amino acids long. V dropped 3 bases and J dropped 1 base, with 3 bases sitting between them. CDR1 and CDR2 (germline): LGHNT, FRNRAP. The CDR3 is CASGFMNTGELFF. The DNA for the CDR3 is TGTGCTAGTGGTTTTATGAACACCGGGGAGCTGTTTTTT.